The 17 T cell receptor beta chains below all came from one sample that was sequenced in a study of shared clonotypes between healthy human individuals. The repertoire was sequenced with immunoSEQ multiplex PCR; TCRdb's copy has only in-frame clones and lacks some. In the table there are roughly 2,300,000 clones, around 93% of which are singletons. Specimen: naive CD4+ T cells from PBMCs. Subset noted: CD45RA+ positively selected. These receptors all come from a man between 18 and 29 years old in good health. Some clones in this sample may be carry-over from other donors' samples.

This chain joins TRBV30 and TRBJ2-5, with D unclear. This CDR3 contains 13 residues. Germline V gives CDR1 GTSNPN, CDR2 SVGIG (reference sequence). The V end lost 8 bases, the J end lost 1 base, and 14 bases lay between the germline ends. In DNA form, the CDR3 reads TGTGCCCACGGTACAGAAAGCCAAGAGACCCAGTACTTC. This codes for CAHGTESQETQYF. The full variable domain, its missing parts supplied by reference TRBV30 and TRBJ2-5, is SQTIHQWPATLVQPVGSPLSLECTVEGTSNPNLYWYRQAAGRGLQLLFYSVGIGQISSEVPQNLSASRPQDRQFILSSKKLLLSDSGFYLCAHGTESQETQYFGPGTRLLVL.

Points on this clone: The sample holds other DNA sequences that translate to the same CDR3. The chain combines TRBV5-1 with TRBJ2-7; the D gene could be TRBD1 or TRBD2 (5 bases each). Trimming cost V 0 bases and J 13 bases, with 17 bases left between them. CDR3 size: 13 residues. Germline assignment: CDR1 SGHRS and CDR2 YFSETQ. DNA for the CDR3: TGCGCCAGCAGCTTGGACCCGGGCGAGGGGCAATACTTC. This translates into CASSLDPGEGQYF.

This chain joins TRBV5-6 and TRBJ2-5; 8 nucleotides match TRBD2. V was pared by 1 base and J by 5 bases, with 10 bases of the junction left unmatched. Germline CDR1 reads SGHDT; CDR2 reads YYEEEE. The CDR3 totals 16 residues. The CDR3 protein is CASSLNPGGSGETQYF. The CDR3 coding sequence is TGTGCCAGCAGCTTGAATCCGGGGGGGTCCGGGGAGACCCAGTACTTC.

This chain joins TRBV5-4 and TRBJ1-2; 8 bases fit TRBD1. CDR3 length: 16 amino acids. V lost 4 bases to trimming and J lost 0 bases; unmatched junction nucleotides: 8. Germline CDR1 is SGHNT and CDR2 is YYREEE (reference sequence). In DNA, the CDR3 is TGTGCCAGCAGCAGGGCAGGGGGCCCGACTAACTATGGCTACACCTTC. The encoded protein is CASSRAGGPTNYGYTF. Full variable domain (missing parts from reference TRBV5-4 and TRBJ1-2): ETGVTQSPTHLIKTRGQQVTLRCSSQSGHNTVSWYQQALGQGPQFIFQYYREEENGRGNFPPRFSGLQFPNYSSELNVNALELDDSALYLCASSRAGGPTNYGYTFGSGTRLTVV.

This clone showed up just once. This chain connects TRBV5-1 to TRBJ2-5; 8 positions agree with TRBD1. The CDR3 sequence is 16 residues long. Germline CDR1 is SGHRS and CDR2 is YFSETQ. After removal of 4 bases from V and 5 bases from J, the junction contained 13 bases not matched to a gene. The CDR3 DNA follows: TGCGCCAGCAGCCCGAAGGACAGGGATGTAAGGGAGACCCAGTACTTC. It encodes CASSPKDRDVRETQYF.

The chain couples TRBV7-2 to TRBJ2-7; perhaps D is TRBD1 or TRBD2 (5 bases each). The ends were cut back, 5 bases at V and 2 bases at J, with 16 bases in the middle. Germline V CDR1 and CDR2: SGHTA, FQGNSA. The CDR3 runs to 15 residues. The CDR3 nucleotides are TGTGCCAGCAGCATCACCGGGACGGAGGCCTACGAGCAGTACTTC. Translation gives CASSITGTEAYEQYF. Looking up the rest from reference TRBV7-2 and TRBJ2-7 gives the full variable domain: GAGVSQSPSNKVTEKGKDVELRCDPISGHTALYWYRQSLGQGLEFLIYFQGNSAPDKSGLPSDRFSAERTGGSVSTLTIQRTQQEDSAVYLCASSITGTEAYEQYFGPGTRLTVT.

This clone was observed a single time. This chain links TRBV5-6 with TRBJ1-1; D unclear. V gave up 2 bases and J gave up 6 bases, with 14 bases separating them. The CDR3 runs 14 residues. The V gene's germline CDR1 is SGHDT and CDR2 YYEEEE. CDR3 loop: CASSFRVVVPEAFF. In DNA form, the CDR3 reads TGTGCCAGCAGCTTTAGGGTCGTGGTCCCTGAAGCTTTCTTT.

V is TRBV29-1 and J is TRBJ1-2, with D unresolved. Germline V lookup: CDR1 SQVTM, CDR2 ANQGSEA. This CDR3 is 17 amino acids long. V was clipped by 1 base and J by 7 bases, with 25 bases between them. The CDR3 DNA is TGCAGCGTTGAAGCCCCGAACGTTGTGGGCGTGGGATTTGGCTACACCTTC. Its protein is CSVEAPNVVGVGFGYTF.

This clone occurred once. The chain combines TRBV28 with TRBJ2-2, with D hard to call. CDR3 length: 14 residues. Trimming shortened V by 7 bases and J by 1 base, and 10 bases separated the two germline ends. From germline, CDR1 is MDHEN and CDR2 SYDVKM. CDR3 DNA sequence: TGTGCCAGCACCAAATACAGGAACACCGGGGAGCTGTTTTTT. Its translation is CASTKYRNTGELFF.

The CDR3 DNA is TGTGCCAGCAGTTTGGGCCCACTTCGTGGCGAGCAGTACTTC. Protein product: CASSLGPLRGEQYF. V is TRBV28 and J is TRBJ2-7; D uncertain. Trimming removed 3 bases at V and 6 bases at J, with 15 bases between. The germline CDR1 and CDR2 sequences are MDHEN and SYDVKM. The CDR3 contains 14 residues. Combining the CDR3 with reference TRBV28 and TRBJ2-7 gives the whole variable domain DVKVTQSSRYLVKRTGEKVFLECVQDMDHENMFWYRQDPGLGLRLIYFSYDVKMKEKGDIPEGYSVSREKKERFSLILESASTNQTSMYLCASSLGPLRGEQYFGPGTRLTVT.

The chain joins TRBV5-1 to TRBJ2-7; 7 bases fit TRBD1. This CDR3 contains 14 residues. The ends lost 5 bases at V and 4 bases at J; junction bases unmatched: 9. CDR1 is SGHRS and CDR2 is YFSETQ in the germline V gene. The CDR3 DNA follows: TGCGCCAGCAGTCAGCCGGGACAGATATACGAGCAGTACTTC. Protein: CASSQPGQIYEQYF.

A word on this clone: Other DNA sequences of this sample code for an identical CDR3. The V call is TRBV14, the J call TRBJ2-5; a possible D gene is TRBD1 (6 bases). V lost 0 bases to trimming and J lost 5 bases, with 7 bases between them. The V gene's germline CDR1 is SGHDN and CDR2 FVKESK. The CDR3 has 13 residues. CDR3 DNA sequence: TGTGCCAGCAGCCAAGATAGGGGGGAGACCCAGTACTTC. Protein: CASSQDRGETQYF.

CDR3: CAWIPGLGSGYTF. The CDR3 DNA is TGTGCCTGGATTCCCGGGTTAGGCAGCGGCTACACCTTC. This chain joins TRBV30 and TRBJ1-2; D not certain. Trimming pared 4 bases from V and 8 bases from J, leaving 17 bases between. This CDR3 is 13 amino acids long. CDR1 is GTSNPN, CDR2 SVGIG, per germline (reference sequence).

Here the CDR3 reads CASSRTGTGANVLTF. Written as DNA, the CDR3 is TGTGCCAGCAGTAGAACAGGGACTGGGGCCAACGTCCTGACTTTC. J is TRBJ2-6 and V is TRBV28, with a weak D call TRBD1 (6 bases). The CDR3 spans 15 residues. CDR1 and CDR2 (germline): MDHEN, SYDVKM. The V and J ends lost 5 bases and 2 bases respectively, with 10 bases between them.

V gene TRBV11-2 combines with J gene TRBJ2-3; 8 bases are a match to TRBD2. The CDR3 runs to 16 residues. Germline V gives CDR1 SGHAT, CDR2 FQNNGV. The V segment lost 1 base and the J segment 5 bases; nucleotides outside the gene matches: 8. The CDR3, as DNA: TGTGCCAGCAGCTTAGGGGCGGGAGGAGCTAGAGATACGCAGTATTTT. Amino acid sequence: CASSLGAGGARDTQYF.

The CDR3 DNA follows: TGTGCCAGCAGCTTAGATCGAGGGACAGGGGTTTACGAGCAGTACTTC. Protein: CASSLDRGTGVYEQYF. The V and J genes are TRBV11-2 and TRBJ2-7, with 10 bases that match TRBD1. CDR3 length equals 16 residues. V shed 0 bases and J 4 bases; nucleotides not matched to a gene: 6. Per the germline V gene, CDR1 is SGHAT and CDR2 is FQNNGV.

This clone is a singleton in its sample. The gene calls are TRBV5-5 and TRBJ2-7, with D unclear. Trimming removed 2 bases at V and 6 bases at J, with 15 bases between. This CDR3 comprises 14 residues. The germline V gene has CDR1 SGHKS and CDR2 YYEKEE (reference sequence). Here the CDR3 reads CASSFLVNRREQYF. DNA for the CDR3: TGTGCCAGCAGCTTTCTCGTCAACCGACGCGAGCAGTACTTC.